Listed below are T cell receptor beta chains from one sample, sequenced in a study of OX40 agonist ivuxolimab in advanced cancers. The table came from immunoSEQ multiplex PCR; TCRdb's copy has only in-frame clones and leaves some out. The data contain about 79,000 clones, roughly 90% of them singletons. The input for sequencing was CD4+ or CD8+ T cells sorted from blood, taken in a trial of the OX40 agonist ivuxolimab. The receptors originated from an adult with an advanced solid tumor such as melanoma, head and neck, liver or kidney cancer. CDR3s include the opening cysteine and the closing phenylalanine or tryptophan. D genes are given only for firm matches. Clone size appears in some rows only: once, few, many, or a class for an expanded clone.

>-|TRBV6-5|-|13|TRBJ1-2
CASSYSRAHGYTF
TGTGCCAGCAGTTACTCCCGGGCCCATGGCTACACCTTC
>-|TRBV30|-|13|TRBJ1-1
CAWSVEGYTEAFF
TGTGCCTGGAGTGTAGAGGGGTACACTGAAGCTTTCTTT
>-|TRBV7-6|-|14|TRBJ2-2
CASSPPVATGELFF
TGTGCCAGCAGCCCCCCGGTGGCCACCGGGGAGCTGTTTTTT
>TRBD1|TRBV28|-|13|TRBJ1-1
CASSLLRDREAFF
TGTGCCAGCAGTTTATTGCGGGACAGGGAAGCTTTCTTT
>-|TRBV7-2|-|13|TRBJ1-1
CASSLDGYTEAFF
TGTGCCAGCAGCTTAGATGGGTACACTGAAGCTTTCTTT
>-|TRBV18|-|15|TRBJ1-3
CASSPVESSGNTIYF
TGTGCCAGCTCACCAGTGGAGTCCTCTGGAAACACCATATATTTT
>-|TRBV7-6|-|13|TRBJ2-7
CASSLGRSYEQYF
TGTGCCAGCAGCTTAGGTAGATCCTACGAGCAGTACTTC
>-|TRBV19|-|13|TRBJ2-7
CASSTRRAYEQYF
TGTGCCAGTAGTACCCGTCGGGCCTACGAGCAGTACTTC
>TRBD1|TRBV6-6|-|14|TRBJ1-1
CASSWGQGDAEAFF
TGTGCCAGCAGCTGGGGACAGGGAGACGCTGAAGCTTTCTTT
>TRBD1|TRBV30|-|16|TRBJ1-3
CAWNPQGARSGNTIYF
TGTGCCTGGAATCCACAGGGGGCCCGCTCTGGAAACACCATATATTTT
>-|TRBV6-5|-|16|TRBJ2-6
CASSYSGSSGANVLTF
TGTGCCAGCAGTTACTCGGGCAGCTCTGGGGCCAACGTCCTGACTTTC
>-|TRBV10-1|few|13|TRBJ2-7
CASSGRGIYEQYF
TGCGCCAGCTCAGGACGGGGAATCTACGAGCAGTACTTC
>-|TRBV14|-|15|TRBJ1-1
CASSQVGTVNTEAFF
TGTGCCAGCAGCCAAGTTGGTACCGTGAACACTGAAGCTTTCTTT
>-|TRBV29-1|once|12|TRBJ2-3
CSVPDTTDTQYF
TGCAGCGTTCCCGATACCACAGATACGCAGTATTTT
>-|TRBV7-6|once|11|TRBJ2-7
CASSSIFEQYF
TGTGCCAGCAGCTCAATTTTCGAGCAGTACTTC
>-|TRBV28|-|14|TRBJ2-3
CASSLGALTDTQYF
TGTGCCAGCAGTTTAGGCGCACTCACAGATACGCAGTATTTT
>TRBD2|TRBV30|-|14|TRBJ2-5
CAWSPNGSGATQYF
TGTGCCTGGAGCCCCAACGGCAGCGGGGCGACCCAGTACTTC
>TRBD2|TRBV11-3|-|17|TRBJ2-3
CASSFRTSGKSTDTQYF
TGTGCCAGCAGCTTCCGGACTAGCGGGAAAAGCACAGATACGCAGTATTTT
>TRBD1|TRBV5-1|once|16|TRBJ2-2
CASSLGGTANTGELFF
TGCGCCAGCAGCTTGGGGGGGACAGCCAACACCGGGGAGCTGTTTTTT
>-|TRBV5-6|-|18|TRBJ1-5
CASSPTTGRARPNQPQHF
TGTGCCAGCAGCCCCACGACGGGCAGGGCGAGGCCTAATCAGCCCCAGCATTTT
>-|TRBV28|-|15|TRBJ1-4
CASSAEGQGYEKLFF
TGTGCCAGCAGTGCGGAGGGGCAGGGGTATGAAAAACTGTTTTTT
>-|TRBV6-5|-|13|TRBJ2-1
CASSYSRADEQFF
TGTGCCAGCAGTTACAGCAGGGCCGATGAGCAGTTCTTC
>TRBD2|TRBV7-7|-|19|TRBJ2-4
CASSLAGDSGSGSKNIQYF
TGTGCTAGCAGCTTAGCGGGGGATAGCGGTTCCGGATCCAAAAACATTCAGTACTTC
>-|TRBV4-1|-|16|TRBJ2-3
CASSRTQTRTLDTQYF
TGCGCCAGCAGCCGGACTCAGACTAGGACGCTAGATACGCAGTATTTT
>-|TRBV2|-|15|TRBJ2-5
CASSEALRRALRQYF
TGTGCCAGCAGTGAAGCGCTCCGGAGGGCCCTACGCCAGTACTTC
>TRBD2|TRBV29-1|-|15|TRBJ2-7
CSVVLSGGGVYEQYF
TGCAGCGTTGTTCTTTCCGGGGGGGGTGTCTACGAGCAGTACTTC
>-|TRBV30|-|15|TRBJ2-1
CAWRRDSNSYNEQFF
TGTGCCTGGAGGCGGGATTCCAACTCCTACAATGAGCAGTTCTTC
>-|TRBV6-4|-|13|TRBJ1-5
CASSASAGQPQHF
TGTGCCAGCAGTGCCTCGGCGGGGCAGCCCCAGCATTTT
>-|TRBV27|once|14|TRBJ1-5
CASSLGGANQPQHF
TGTGCCAGCAGTTTGGGGGGGGCCAATCAGCCCCAGCATTTT
>-|TRBV27|-|16|TRBJ2-7
CASSAMTGGRWGEQYF
TGTGCCAGCAGTGCAATGACAGGTGGTCGATGGGGCGAGCAGTACTTC
>-|TRBV7-9|-|16|TRBJ2-3
CASSFVRLVSTDTQYF
TGTGCCAGCAGCTTTGTAAGACTAGTCAGCACAGATACGCAGTATTTT
>-|TRBV6-1|-|16|TRBJ2-2
CASSEGAGWDTGELFF
TGTGCCAGCAGTGAAGGGGCAGGGTGGGACACCGGGGAGCTGTTTTTT
>TRBD2|TRBV5-1|-|17|TRBJ2-6
CASSFSSGSTGANVLTF
TGCGCCAGCAGCTTCTCCAGCGGGAGTACTGGGGCCAACGTCCTGACTTTC
>TRBD2|TRBV29-1|-|14|TRBJ2-7
CSVAVAGSSYEQYF
TGCAGCGTGGCTGTAGCGGGAAGTTCCTACGAGCAGTACTTC
>-|TRBV7-9|-|16|TRBJ2-1
CASSLGVPASYNEQFF
TGTGCCAGCAGCTTAGGCGTGCCCGCCTCCTACAATGAGCAGTTCTTC
>TRBD2|TRBV7-9|-|16|TRBJ2-3
CASSLARTSATDTQYF
TGTGCCAGCAGCTTAGCTCGTACTAGCGCAACAGATACGCAGTATTTT
>-|TRBV19|-|15|TRBJ1-2
CASSTDSLSSYGYTF
TGTGCCAGTAGCACAGACAGCCTTTCCTCCTATGGCTACACCTTC
>-|TRBV19|-|13|TRBJ1-2
CASSLDGGYGYTF
TGTGCCAGTAGTCTCGACGGCGGGTATGGCTACACCTTC
>TRBD2|TRBV5-4|-|14|TRBJ2-3
CASSRTGGVDTQYF
TGTGCCAGCAGCCGGACGGGGGGAGTGGATACGCAGTATTTT
>-|TRBV27|-|13|TRBJ1-1
CASSLIGRSEAFF
TGTGCCAGCAGTTTAATAGGAAGGAGCGAGGCTTTCTTT
>-|TRBV7-7|-|13|TRBJ2-3
CASSLDGVATQYF
TGTGCTAGCAGCTTAGATGGGGTGGCTACGCAGTATTTT
>TRBD1|TRBV28|few|15|TRBJ2-2
CASRVPGQGSGELFF
TGTGCCAGCAGGGTCCCGGGACAGGGGTCCGGGGAGCTGTTTTTT
>-|TRBV11-1|-|16|TRBJ2-5
CASSLSGFWRQETQYF
TGTGCCAGCAGCTTATCGGGCTTCTGGCGCCAAGAGACCCAGTACTTC
>-|TRBV5-4|-|16|TRBJ1-3
CASSLKRGQGGNTIYF
TGTGCCAGCAGCTTAAAACGGGGCCAGGGGGGAAACACCATATATTTT
>-|TRBV4-1|-|14|TRBJ2-1
CASSQDWSINEQFF
TGCGCCAGCAGCCAAGATTGGTCGATCAATGAGCAGTTCTTC